This T cell receptor beta chain appears in the sequencing data of a study of blood T cell repertoires in COVID-19. Study in general: From the United States, Italy and Spain came samples of acute and convalescent COVID-19. PBMCs, B-cell-depleted T cells, or T cells provided the cDNA or gDNA that made up the material.

V shed 9 bases and J shed 8 bases, with 17 bases lying between them. The CDR3 spans 14 residues. Germline V gene sequence: CDR1 LNHDA, CDR2 SQIVND (reference sequence). In the study's own analysis: By means of reference gene primer amplification, nucleated cell counts were estimated. Profiling relied on immunoSEQ multiplex PCR, and the TCRdb table lists in-frame clones only, not all of them. The D gene and trimming were derived from the DNA, and the V and J assignments and clone size from that table. The sample consists of approximately 120,000 clones, roughly 84% of them appearing once. The TCR was taken from a woman aged 45-59 years with acute or convalescent COVID-19. The V and J genes are TRBV19 and TRBJ1-6; TRBD1 is a possible D gene (6 bases). Material: peripheral blood. For the CDR3, the DNA is TGTGCCAGCCGGGTACAGGGACGGGATTCACCCCTCCACTTT. It is translated as CASRVQGRDSPLHF. The entire variable domain, with the rest obtained from reference TRBV19 and TRBJ1-6, is as follows: DGGITQSPKYLFRKEGQNVTLSCEQNLNHDAMYWYRQDPGQGLRLIYYSQIVNDFQKGDIAEGYSVSREKKESFPLTVTSAQKNPTAFYLCASRVQGRDSPLHFGNGTRLTVT.